This TCR beta chain was captured by sequencing in a study of blood T cells in healthy people across ages. Study-level findings and limits: TCR beta diversity tracked closely with naive T cell percentage.

Germline V lookup: CDR1 DFQATT, CDR2 SNEGSKA (reference sequence). The germline V and J ends were trimmed by 6 bases and 3 bases, with 13 bases remaining between them. There are 13 residues in the CDR3. Remarks on this clonotype: Its antigen is unidentified.

Next came a second PCR, run for about 7 to 12 cycles, which used a sample-barcoded 5' primer along with a J-beta primer mix. Every molecule of cDNA carried a tag from a template-switch adaptor with 12 random nucleotides. TCRdb re-analysed the 5' RACE reads in MiXCR, keeping a single row per CDR3 protein. The sample has approximately 1,000,000 distinct CDR3 sequences, 45% seen once. This clonotype originated in a woman aged 55-70 years in good health. The V and J genes are TRBV20-1 and TRBJ2-3; D ambiguous. The sequenced material came from blood. The CDR3 DNA is TGCAGTGCCGCGGTGGCAGCGACAGATACGCAGTATTTT. Translating gives CSAAVAATDTQYF.